One sample yielded the 16 T cell receptor beta chains listed below, sequenced in a study of radiotherapy plus CTLA-4 blockade in lung cancer. Clones were read by immunoSEQ multiplex PCR, and TCRdb kept only the in-frame ones, dropping some. Here the sample spans 90,000 to 130,000 clones, about four fifths being singletons. Sequences were derived from peripheral blood, sampled from a patient treated with radiotherapy plus ipilimumab. These receptors were collected from a human donor with non-small cell lung cancer that progressed on radiotherapy plus ipilimumab. Some clones in this sample may be carry-over from other donors' samples.

The V gene is TRBV4-3, the J gene TRBJ1-5; D is uncertain. Germline CDR1 is LGHNA and CDR2 is YSLEER. This CDR3 has 14 amino acids. V gave up 0 bases and J gave up 5 bases, with 8 bases separating them. The CDR3 bases are TGCGCCAGCAGCCAAGATAGGAGTTATCAGCCCCAGCATTTT. This codes for CASSQDRSYQPQHF.

V usage is TRBV2 and J usage is TRBJ1-1; D call uncertain. This CDR3 is built from 13 residues. V lost 7 bases to trimming and J lost 1 base, with 10 bases between them. CDR1 is SNHLY, CDR2 FYNNEI, per germline. The CDR3 DNA sequence: TGTGCCAGCACTCAGAGGCCGAACACTGAAGCTTTCTTT. This translates into CASTQRPNTEAFF. The full variable domain, completed using reference TRBV2 and TRBJ1-1, is EPEVTQTPSHQVTQMGQEVILRCVPISNHLYFYWYRQILGQKVEFLVSFYNNEISEKSEIFDDQFSVERPDGSNFTLKIRSTKLEDSAMYFCASTQRPNTEAFFGQGTRLTVV.

The CDR3 is CASSWTPKDEQFF. In nucleotides, the CDR3 is TGCGCCAGCAGTTGGACGCCTAAGGATGAGCAGTTCTTC. The chain has TRBV4-3 and TRBJ2-1; D is unresolved. The CDR3 is made up of 13 amino acids. V lost 6 bases, J lost 8 bases, and 14 bases lay in between. Germline lookup yields CDR1 LGHNA and CDR2 YSLEER.

The chain joins TRBV29-1 to TRBJ2-1; 7 nucleotides align to TRBD1. The CDR3 loop spans 11 amino acids. Germline values: CDR1 SQVTM, CDR2 ANQGSEA. The V segment lost 5 bases and the J segment 10 bases; nucleotides outside the gene matches: 5. This CDR3 is CSVPDRDEQFF. In DNA, the CDR3 is TGCAGCGTTCCCGACAGGGACGAGCAGTTCTTC.

The V call is TRBV6-1, the J call TRBJ2-3; 7 nucleotides match TRBD2. The CDR3 has 14 amino acids. Unmatched junction bases numbered 10, after V lost 11 bases and J lost 2 bases. CDR1 is MNHNS and CDR2 is SASEGT in the germline V gene. The CDR3 loop is CAARQRGVTDTQYF. For the CDR3, the DNA is TGTGCCGCAAGGCAGCGGGGAGTCACAGATACGCAGTATTTT.

This clone was picked up a small number of times. The V and J genes are TRBV11-2 and TRBJ2-3, with a tentative D call TRBD1 (5 bases). Germline CDR1 and CDR2: SGHAT and FQNNGV. Between the trimmed V and J ends, which lost 5 bases and 0 bases, there was a span of 12 bases. There are 15 residues in the CDR3. CDR3 in amino acids: CASSLQEPSTDTQYF. The CDR3 nucleotides are TGTGCCAGCAGCCTACAGGAACCTAGCACAGATACGCAGTATTTT.

This clone showed up just once. The chain is built from TRBV5-1 and TRBJ2-2; 9 positions agree with TRBD2. This CDR3 is 15 amino acids long. V gave up 7 bases and J gave up 0 bases; unmatched junction bases: 4. Germline values: CDR1 SGHRS, CDR2 YFSETQ. The CDR3 is CASGAGGANTGELFF. Written as DNA, the CDR3 is TGCGCCAGCGGAGCGGGGGGCGCGAACACCGGGGAGCTGTTTTTT.

This chain uses TRBV6-6 with TRBJ1-5; possible D gene TRBD1, 5 bases. V lost 7 bases and J 3 bases, leaving 16 bases between the germline ends. The CDR3 loop spans 15 amino acids. Germline loops: CDR1 MNHNY, CDR2 SVGAGI (reference sequence). The CDR3 DNA follows: TGTGCCAGCACCCCACACGACAGAGTCAATCAGCCCCAGCATTTT. Translated: CASTPHDRVNQPQHF.

The rearrangement links TRBV4-1 to TRBJ2-7; weak D call: TRBD1 (6 bases). CDR3 length: 14 residues. CDR1 and CDR2 (germline): MGHRA, YSYEKL. V was shortened by 2 bases and J by 6 bases, with 14 bases between the two germline ends. The CDR3 DNA reads TGCGCCAGCAGCCAAATGGAGACAGGACGCGAGCAGTACTTC. Its protein is CASSQMETGREQYF.

This clone has only a few counts. This chain uses TRBV11-3 with TRBJ2-2; maybe TRBD2 (5 bases). V lost 5 bases and J lost 7, with 20 bases in between. The CDR3 has 16 amino acids. Germline CDR1 SGHNT, CDR2 YENEEA. CDR3 sequence (DNA): TGTGCCAGCAGCGCTAGCCGTAGCCCCGGGCACGGGGAGCTGTTTTTT. Amino acid sequence: CASSASRSPGHGELFF.

The chain recombines TRBV7-8 with TRBJ1-2; TRBD1 is a possible D gene (6 bases). V was cut by 5 bases and J by 3 bases, with 16 bases left in between. CDR3 length equals 15 residues. Germline V gives CDR1 SGHVS, CDR2 FQNEAQ. The CDR3 DNA reads as TGTGCCAGCAGCGCCCCCGGGACACAGTACTATGGCTACACCTTC. This encodes CASSAPGTQYYGYTF.

V and J are TRBV4-2 and TRBJ2-5; D remains unclear. Germline V lookup: CDR1 LGHNA, CDR2 YNFKEQ. The CDR3 covers 14 residues. The V end lost 3 bases, the J end lost 0 bases, and 8 bases lay between the germline ends. CDR3 region: CASSQGWDQETQYF. The CDR3 coding sequence is TGTGCCAGCAGCCAGGGCTGGGACCAAGAGACCCAGTACTTC.

The chain carries TRBV10-3 and TRBJ2-7; D assignment may be TRBD1 or TRBD2 (5 bases each). CDR1 ENHRY and CDR2 SYGVKD come from the germline V gene. Trimming took off 1 base at V and 2 bases at J, with 9 bases between the two ends. This CDR3 is built from 14 residues. The CDR3 sequence: CAISEFGGAYEQYF. The CDR3 DNA follows: TGTGCCATCAGTGAGTTTGGGGGAGCCTACGAGCAGTACTTC.

This clone is a singleton in its sample. This rearrangement joins TRBV6-6 to TRBJ1-6; weak D call: TRBD1 (5 bases). V was trimmed by 7 bases and J by 4 bases, leaving 14 bases between them. CDR1 is MNHNY, CDR2 SVGAGI, per germline (reference sequence). CDR3 length: 15 residues. CDR3 loop: CASTLSQGYNSPLHF. The DNA for the CDR3 is TGTGCCAGCACCTTATCCCAGGGTTATAATTCACCCCTCCACTTT.

In this sample, this clone turned up a few times. J is TRBJ1-3 and V is TRBV7-2; D gene unclear. V shed 3 bases and J shed 1 base, with 7 bases lying between them. CDR3 length equals 14 residues. Germline CDR1 and CDR2: SGHTA and FQGNSA. CDR3 coding DNA: TGTGCCAGCAGCTTCTCAGTGTCTGGAAACACCATATATTTT. Translation: CASSFSVSGNTIYF.

This clone was seen a single time. The chain couples TRBV7-8 to TRBJ1-5; D possibly corresponds to TRBD1 (5 bases). Between the trimmed V and J ends, which lost 0 bases and 9 bases, there was a span of 15 bases. From germline, CDR1 is SGHVS and CDR2 FQNEAQ. The CDR3 sequence is 15 residues long. The CDR3 DNA reads as TGTGCCAGCAGCTTAGCCGGTGGGACTTTGATGCCCCAGCATTTT. This gives the protein CASSLAGGTLMPQHF.